This T cell receptor (beta chain) was sequenced for a study of Ad26.COV2.S vaccination and SARS-CoV-2 variants. Across the study: The study gave Ad26.COV2.S intramuscularly, once or twice 56 days apart.

Worth noting for this clone: The target antigen is unknown.

The treatment denotes: around 19 received Ad26.COV2.S at low or high dose, single or two shots; about 5 received placebo; per-sample allocation not given. It was on day 63 after the first vaccine or placebo injection that samples were taken. Trimming pared 3 bases from V and 0 bases from J, leaving 13 bases between. The CDR3 is made up of 16 amino acids. Germline assignment: CDR1 LGHNA and CDR2 YNFKEQ. Generated by immunoSEQ multiplex PCR, the TCRdb table keeps only in-frame clones and is missing some. The sample lists under 300,000 clones; roughly 89% were seen once. Overall study findings and caveats: Spike-specific CD8+ and CD4+ T cell responses reportedly showed substantial breadth after vaccination. The TCR breadth and depth analyses may have produced an underestimate of total T cell responses. Non-spike TCR breadth was similar in vaccine and placebo recipients.

This TCR came from a person aged 18-65 years who received the Ad26.COV2.S COVID-19 vaccine or a placebo. Sequenced material: peripheral blood, taken in a trial of Ad26.COV2.S vaccine versus placebo. This chain connects TRBV4-2 to TRBJ2-3; D might be TRBD2 (5 bases). CDR3 DNA sequence: TGTGCCAGCAGCCACCCCTCAAGGACTAGCACAGATACGCAGTATTTT. Residues: CASSHPSRTSTDTQYF.